These 8 T cell receptor beta chains share one sample of origin, sequenced in a study of tissue T cells after allogeneic stem cell transplantation (dated by TCRdb to the early 2020s). The method was the immunoSEQ multiplex PCR assay. The clones in this table, taken by TCRdb from immuneACCESS, are in-frame only. Not every clone is retained; where verified, under half of the shortfall comes from an unresolved V gene, and the cause of the rest is unknown. This sample lists about 220 clones; around 70% were detected once. The ten biggest clones cover around 42% of the sample. The label giving this sample's time point can be read as: human tissue collected at research (rapid) autopsy. The input for sequencing was rectal tissue, taken at autopsy. The receptors originated from a female patient aged 40-69 years with steroid-refractory graft-versus-host disease after an allogeneic stem cell transplant. After a transplant, not all T cells may be the patient's own; some may come from the graft donor.

V gene TRBV19 combines with J gene TRBJ1-5, with D uncertain. Trimming removed 5 bases from V and 3 bases from J, with 14 bases in between. The germline gives CDR1 LNHDA, CDR2 SQIVND (reference sequence). The CDR3 contains 15 residues. The CDR3 spells CASSPWSRNNQPQHF. The CDR3 DNA follows: TGTGCCAGTAGTCCTTGGTCGAGGAACAATCAGCCCCAGCATTTT.

CDR3 nucleotide sequence: TGCAGCGTTGAGTGGACTAACTACTATGGCTACACCTTC. As protein: CSVEWTNYYGYTF. The rearrangement joins TRBV29-1 to TRBJ1-2; D is ambiguous. Trimming shortened V by 3 bases and J by 3 bases, and 11 bases separated the two germline ends. This CDR3 has 13 residues. Germline V CDR1 and CDR2: SQVTM, ANQGSEA.

V usage is TRBV2 and J usage is TRBJ1-5; the match to TRBD1 covers 8 bases. After removal of 6 bases from V and 7 bases from J, the junction contained 8 bases not matched to a gene. The CDR3 extends over 14 amino acids. CDR1 is SNHLY, CDR2 FYNNEI, per germline. CDR3 sequence: CASRLLGQGQPQHF. DNA of the CDR3: TGTGCCAGCAGGCTCCTCGGACAGGGACAGCCCCAGCATTTT.

The chain carries TRBV5-6 and TRBJ2-7, with a weak D call TRBD2 (5 bases). From germline, CDR1 is SGHDT and CDR2 YYEEEE. The V and J ends lost 4 bases and 4 bases respectively, with 15 bases between them. CDR3 length: 14 amino acids. The CDR3 here is CASSPGWADYEQYF. The CDR3 DNA follows: TGTGCCAGCAGCCCGGGGTGGGCTGATTACGAGCAGTACTTC.

The rearrangement joins TRBV6-4 to TRBJ2-1; D remains ambiguous. Germline values: CDR1 MRHNA, CDR2 SNTAGT. The V end was cut by 0 bases, the J end by 4 bases, with 7 bases between. The CDR3 runs to 14 residues. CDR3 sequence reads: CASSDSSVYNEQFF. The CDR3 nucleotides read TGTGCCAGCAGTGACTCGAGCGTTTACAATGAGCAGTTCTTC.

The chain carries TRBV18 and TRBJ2-7, with TRBD2 matching over 7 bases. This CDR3 spans 16 amino acids. CDR1 is KGHSH and CDR2 is LQKENI in the germline V gene. V lost 3 bases, J lost 0 bases, and 8 bases stayed unmatched. The CDR3 coding sequence is TGTGCCAGCTCACCGGGAAGGAGGGAGGGCTCCTACGAGCAGTACTTC. Amino acid sequence: CASSPGRREGSYEQYF.

The chain joins TRBV3-1 (or the pseudogene TRBV3-2) to TRBJ2-7; a weak D match, TRBD2 (5 bases). V lost 0 bases, J lost 4 bases, and 13 bases lay in between. This CDR3 comprises 15 residues. Germline V gene sequence: CDR1 LGHDT, CDR2 YNNKEL (reference sequence). CDR3 nucleotides: TGTGCCAGCAGCCAAGATAGAGGGAGAAGATACGAGCAGTACTTC. Translating gives CASSQDRGRRYEQYF.

This clone appeared a single time. The CDR3 reads CASGLVRGGSGYEQFF. For the CDR3, the DNA is TGTGCTAGTGGTTTGGTACGCGGCGGGAGTGGGTATGAGCAGTTCTTC. V is TRBV12-5 and J is TRBJ2-1; 7 positions match TRBD2. Germline lookup yields CDR1 LGHNT and CDR2 FRNRAP. The V gene end was trimmed by 0 bases and the J gene end by 8 bases; junction bases not matched to a gene: 10. This CDR3 comprises 16 residues.